The 30 T cell receptor beta chains presented below share a single source sample, sequenced in a study of T-cell memory formation after mild COVID-19. Each CDR3 protein gets one entry after TCRdb re-called the 5' RACE reads with MiXCR. The sample shows around 310,000 distinct CDR3 sequences, over 11% of them seen only once. Sequences were obtained from PBMCs or a T cell subset sorted from them (not recorded which). These receptors were collected from a man aged 18 to 35 who had mild COVID-19 (a few samples of this study predate the infection). Cell type and time point are not known.

V is TRBV11-2 and J is TRBJ2-7, with D perhaps given as TRBD1 or TRBD2 (5 bases each). Trimming cost V 3 bases and J 0 bases, with 12 bases left between them. This CDR3 comprises 15 residues. Germline V gene lookup returns CDR1 SGHAT and CDR2 FQNNGV. This CDR3 reads CASSFGKGPSYEQYV. The CDR3, as DNA: TGTGCCAGCAGCTTTGGGAAGGGACCCTCCTACGAGCAGTACGTC.

This clonotype has more than one count but fewer than ten. The rearrangement uses TRBV4-3 and TRBJ2-7, with a possible D match to TRBD2 (7 bases). The CDR3 extends over 16 amino acids. Trimming stripped 0 bases from V and 2 bases from J, with 14 bases between. Germline V gene lookup returns CDR1 LGHNA and CDR2 YSLEER. The CDR3 reads CASSQDLFGGPYEQYF. The CDR3 DNA reads as TGCGCCAGCAGCCAAGACCTGTTCGGGGGGCCCTACGAGCAGTACTTC.

This clonotype was observed a handful of times. The chain joins TRBV7-3 to TRBJ2-5; D is tentatively TRBD1 or TRBD2 (5 bases each). CDR3 length equals 15 residues. V was clipped by 1 base and J by 0 bases, with 9 bases between them. In germline, CDR1 is SGHTA, CDR2 FQGTGA. CDR3 in DNA: TGTGCCAGCAGCTTAAGGGGGACCTACCAAGAGACCCAGTACTTC. Its translation is CASSLRGTYQETQYF.

V and J are TRBV3-1 and TRBJ1-2, with unresolved D. The CDR3 has 12 residues. V gave up 1 base and J gave up 8 bases, with 8 bases separating them. Germline loops: CDR1 LGHDT, CDR2 YNNKEL (reference sequence). The CDR3 is CASSQGGKGYTF. The CDR3 DNA follows: TGTGCCAGCAGCCAAGGTGGGAAGGGCTACACCTTC.

This clonotype was seen only a few times. J is TRBJ2-5 and V is TRBV12-3 or TRBV12-4; D unresolved. V was trimmed by 3 bases and J by 7 bases, leaving 6 bases between them. There are 11 residues in the CDR3. CDR3 protein: CASSLLWTQYF. CDR3 nucleotide sequence: TGTGCCAGCAGTTTGTTGTGGACCCAGTACTTC.

This chain links TRBV4-1 with TRBJ2-5; no definite D call. V was clipped by 1 base and J by 5 bases, with 11 bases between them. In germline, CDR1 is MGHRA, CDR2 YSYEKL. The CDR3 sequence is 14 residues long. The CDR3 nucleotides read TGCGCCAGCAGCCAAGTGAGAATAGAGGAGACCCAGTACTTC. Residues: CASSQVRIEETQYF.

The V call is TRBV12-3 or TRBV12-4, the J call TRBJ1-1; unclear D gene. This CDR3 has 13 residues. Trimming left V 7 bases short and J 1 base short, with 10 bases between. The DNA for the CDR3 is TGTGCCAGCACTCCCCCAGGGAACACTGAAGCTTTCTTT. Translated: CASTPPGNTEAFF.

Only a few counts were recorded for this clonotype. The rearrangement uses TRBV6-5 and TRBJ1-5; no clear D. Per germline, CDR1 MNHEY and CDR2 SVGAGI. Trimming took 0 bases from V and 6 from J, leaving 6 bases between them. This CDR3 is built from 13 residues. The CDR3 loop is CASSYSKLQPQHF. The CDR3 coding sequence is TGTGCCAGCAGTTACTCGAAGCTTCAGCCCCAGCATTTT.

This clonotype occurred a few times. The chain links TRBV11-2 to TRBJ2-1, with 7 nucleotides matching TRBD2. Germline assignment: CDR1 SGHAT and CDR2 FQNNGV. This CDR3 region has 12 residues. V lost 4 bases to trimming and J lost 6 bases; unmatched junction nucleotides: 0. This CDR3 is CASSWTSNEQFF. For the CDR3, the DNA is TGTGCCAGCAGCTGGACTAGCAATGAGCAGTTCTTC.

This clonotype appeared a few times. The chain is built from TRBV6-1 and TRBJ1-1; D gene ambiguous. CDR3 length: 13 residues. Germline values: CDR1 MNHNS, CDR2 SASEGT. V dropped 9 bases and J dropped 11 bases, with 22 bases sitting between them. The CDR3 spells CASQITDTPAAFF. The CDR3 DNA sequence: TGTGCCAGTCAAATAACCGACACCCCGGCCGCTTTCTTT.

V and J are TRBV3-1 and TRBJ1-2, with TRBD1 identical over 8 bases. V trimming: 5 bases; J trimming: 4 bases; junction bases outside the gene matches: 15. The germline CDR1 and CDR2 sequences are LGHDT and YNNKEL (reference sequence). CDR3 size: 17 residues. This chain's CDR3 is CASSFPGTWTGLYGYTF. Here the CDR3 DNA reads TGTGCCAGCAGCTTCCCGGGCACGTGGACAGGGCTCTATGGCTACACCTTC.

The CDR3 loop is CASGFALYNEQFF. The CDR3 DNA is TGTGCTAGTGGTTTTGCCCTCTACAATGAGCAGTTCTTC. The chain links TRBV12-5 to TRBJ2-1, with D uncertain. The length of the CDR3 is 13 residues. Trimming stripped 3 bases from V and 3 bases from J, with 6 bases between. Looked up from germline, CDR1 is LGHNT and CDR2 is FRNRAP.

This chain joins TRBV9 and TRBJ2-2, with 9 bases that match TRBD2. V dropped 2 bases and J dropped 4; count of bases not matched to a gene: 3. CDR1 SGDLS and CDR2 YYNGEE come from the germline V gene. The length of the CDR3 is 15 residues. The CDR3 spells CASSVGTSPTGELFF. CDR3 coding DNA: TGTGCCAGCAGCGTCGGGACTAGCCCCACCGGGGAGCTGTTTTTT.

The chain has TRBV4-3 and TRBJ2-1; no clear D. V was clipped by 0 bases and J by 8 bases, with 14 bases between them. Germline loops: CDR1 LGHNA, CDR2 YSLEER. This CDR3 has 15 amino acids. The CDR3 here is CASSQESQSLDEQFF. Here the CDR3 DNA reads TGCGCCAGCAGCCAAGAAAGTCAGTCCTTGGATGAGCAGTTCTTC.

The chain combines TRBV29-1 with TRBJ2-7, with D perhaps given as TRBD1 or TRBD2 (7 bases each). CDR1 SQVTM and CDR2 ANQGSEA come from the germline V gene. CDR3 size: 13 residues. V was shortened by 0 bases and J by 8 bases, with 14 bases between the two germline ends. The DNA for the CDR3 is TGCAGCGTTGAAGATCAGGGGGGGGTACAGCAGTACTTC. Its translation is CSVEDQGGVQQYF.

J is TRBJ2-5 and V is TRBV29-1; TRBD2 agrees at 8 bases. Germline lookup yields CDR1 SQVTM and CDR2 ANQGSEA. J gave up 1 base and V 3 bases, and 7 bases lay outside the gene matches. The CDR3 has 15 residues. In nucleotides, the CDR3 is TGCAGCGTTGATATTGTCGGGGGGGCCCAAGAGACCCAGTACTTC. Its translation is CSVDIVGGAQETQYF.

This clonotype has a count of ten or more. This chain links TRBV5-1 with TRBJ1-1; D gene uncertain. From germline, CDR1 is SGHRS and CDR2 YFSETQ. This CDR3 has 15 residues. Trimming shortened V by 0 bases and J by 1 base, and 10 bases separated the two germline ends. The CDR3 DNA is TGCGCCAGCAGCTTGGCCGGCCTGAGGAACACTGAAGCTTTCTTT. Its translation is CASSLAGLRNTEAFF.

This clonotype has just a few counts. This sequence joins TRBV29-1 and TRBJ2-5; 10 bases are a match to TRBD2. Per germline, CDR1 SQVTM and CDR2 ANQGSEA. V lost 3 bases and J lost 7; bases outside the gene matches: 5. This CDR3 is built from 13 residues. Written as DNA, the CDR3 is TGCAGCGTTGACGCTAGCGGGGGACGGACCCAGTACTTC. It encodes CSVDASGGRTQYF.

The rearrangement uses TRBV6-6 and TRBJ1-6; no firm D call. This CDR3 has 15 amino acids. Trimming removed 2 bases at V and 8 bases at J, with 13 bases between. Germline CDR1 reads MNHNY; CDR2 reads SVGAGI (reference sequence). The CDR3, as DNA: TGTGCCAGCAGTTACGGACGTACCGAAGATTCACCCCTCCACTTT. This gives the protein CASSYGRTEDSPLHF.

V usage is TRBV7-2 and J usage is TRBJ2-5; no clear D. Trimming took 5 bases from V and 5 from J, leaving 9 bases between them. This CDR3 comprises 12 residues. In germline, CDR1 is SGHTA, CDR2 FQGNSA. CDR3 protein: CASSPVMETQYF. CDR3 in DNA: TGTGCCAGCAGCCCGGTCATGGAGACCCAGTACTTC.

The table lists this clonotype with a few counts. This chain joins TRBV6-1 and TRBJ2-7, with 10 bases that match TRBD2. This CDR3 is 13 amino acids long. Losses at the gene ends were 3 bases for V and 13 bases for J; bases not matched to a gene: 9. Germline CDR1 is MNHNS and CDR2 is SASEGT. CDR3 protein: CASSEVTSGWLYV. The CDR3 coding sequence is TGTGCCAGCAGTGAGGTGACTAGCGGGTGGCTATACGTC.

This clonotype has just a few counts. CDR3 residues: CASSADQGIHEQYV. The DNA of the CDR3 is TGTGCCAGCAGTGCCGATCAGGGGATACACGAGCAGTACGTC. The chain joins TRBV6-5 to TRBJ2-7, with D possibly matching TRBD1 (6 bases). This CDR3 has 14 residues. The V gene's germline CDR1 is MNHEY and CDR2 SVGAGI. The V and J ends lost 5 bases and 5 bases respectively, with 16 bases between them.

This clonotype was observed a handful of times. V usage is TRBV30 and J usage is TRBJ1-2; D is perhaps TRBD1 (5 bases). This CDR3 spans 17 amino acids. Germline V gives CDR1 GTSNPN, CDR2 SVGIG (reference sequence). Between the trimmed V and J ends, which lost 3 bases and 0 bases, there was a span of 20 bases. DNA of the CDR3: TGTGCCTGGAGGTACCTTCGACAGACCCGTACTAACTATGGCTACACCTTC. Residues: CAWRYLRQTRTNYGYTF.

The chain combines TRBV6-2 or TRBV6-3 with TRBJ2-5, with a tentative D call TRBD2 (6 bases). V dropped 4 bases and J dropped 4 bases, with 10 bases sitting between them. The CDR3 has 13 amino acids. Germline CDR1 reads MNHEY; CDR2 reads SVGEGT. The CDR3 coding sequence is TGTGCCAGCAGTTCGGGACTTATAGAGACCCAGTACTTC. As protein: CASSSGLIETQYF.

This chain joins TRBV7-9 and TRBJ2-4; D unresolved. The germline V and J ends were trimmed by 4 bases and 1 base, with 8 bases remaining between them. Germline V gene data show CDR1 as SEHNR and CDR2 as FQNEAQ (reference sequence). This CDR3 comprises 14 residues. The CDR3 here is CASSSLMAKNIQYF. The CDR3 coding sequence is TGTGCCAGCAGCTCGCTCATGGCCAAAAACATTCAGTACTTC.

This clonotype was seen a few times. The genes are TRBV20-1 and TRBJ2-1; TRBD2 agrees at 9 bases. Germline CDR1 is DFQATT and CDR2 is SNEGSKA (reference sequence). The junction had 7 bases not matched to a gene; V was cut back by 4 bases and J by 3 bases. The CDR3 is made up of 15 amino acids. This CDR3 reads CSAITGLAVYNEQFF. CDR3 sequence (DNA): TGCAGTGCTATAACGGGACTAGCTGTCTACAATGAGCAGTTCTTC.

This chain's CDR3 is CSAPNGGTQETQYF. The CDR3 DNA sequence: TGCAGTGCCCCAAACGGGGGGACCCAAGAGACCCAGTACTTC. V usage is TRBV20-1 and J usage is TRBJ2-5, with 7 bases aligning to TRBD2. There are 14 residues in the CDR3. Germline-derived CDR1 and CDR2 are DFQATT and SNEGSKA (reference sequence). Trimming took 6 bases from V and 1 from J; bases not matched to a gene: 8.

CDR3 sequence reads: CSASPRDRYYEQYF. CDR3 sequence (DNA): TGCAGTGCTAGCCCCCGGGACAGGTACTACGAGCAGTACTTC. The V call is TRBV20-1, the J call TRBJ2-7; 8 nucleotides agree with TRBD1. This CDR3 region has 14 residues. The V segment lost 3 bases and the J segment 3 bases; nucleotides outside the gene matches: 7. Per the germline V gene, CDR1 is DFQATT and CDR2 is SNEGSKA (reference sequence).

This clonotype has only a few counts. This rearrangement joins TRBV12-3 or TRBV12-4 to TRBJ2-6; D might be TRBD2 (5 bases). The CDR3 has 15 residues. V lost 4 bases and J 2 bases, leaving 9 bases between the germline ends. The CDR3 DNA follows: TGTGCCAGCAGTTCAGGAGGAGCTGGGGCCAACGTCCTGACTTTC. It specifies CASSSGGAGANVLTF.

At least ten counts were recorded for this clonotype. The chain recombines TRBV16 with TRBJ1-1; unclear D gene. The CDR3 is 13 residues long. Germline CDR1 and CDR2: KGHSY and FQNENV. Trimming removed 2 bases from V and 0 bases from J, with 4 bases in between. The CDR3 nucleotides read TGTGCCAGCAGCCAAACCTTGAACACTGAAGCTTTCTTT. It encodes CASSQTLNTEAFF.